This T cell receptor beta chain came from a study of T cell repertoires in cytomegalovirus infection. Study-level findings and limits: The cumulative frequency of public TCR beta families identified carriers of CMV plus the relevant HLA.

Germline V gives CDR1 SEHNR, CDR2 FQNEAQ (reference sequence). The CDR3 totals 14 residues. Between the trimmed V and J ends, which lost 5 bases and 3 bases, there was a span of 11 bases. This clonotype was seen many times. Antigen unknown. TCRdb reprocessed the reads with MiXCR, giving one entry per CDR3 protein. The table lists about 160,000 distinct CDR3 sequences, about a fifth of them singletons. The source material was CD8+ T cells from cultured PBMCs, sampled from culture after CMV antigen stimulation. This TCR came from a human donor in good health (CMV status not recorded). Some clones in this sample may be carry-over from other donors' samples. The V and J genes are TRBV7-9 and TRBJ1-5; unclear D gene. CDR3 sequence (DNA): TGTGCCAGCAGCCCCGGAGGGTACAATCAGCCCCAGCATTTT. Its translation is CASSPGGYNQPQHF.